This TCR beta chain was retrieved from a study of long-term antiretroviral therapy in people with HIV. The study, taken as a whole, reports: HIV repertoires spanned tighter CDR3 length ranges than controls did. Clones that had undergone expansion before ART prevailed in the repertoire throughout all time points.

The immunoSEQ assay was v3.0, run at survey level. Clones were sequenced by immunoSEQ multiplex PCR, and TCRdb holds only the in-frame ones, with some missing. The sample contains 25,000 to 35,000 clones, 85% to 90% of which appear only once. Germline CDR1 and CDR2: KGHSH and LQKENI. The length of the CDR3 is 17 residues. Trimming pared 4 bases from V and 7 bases from J, leaving 23 bases between. Post-ART PBMC samples numbered at least two per donor, and pre-ART ones at least one. Cryopreserved PBMC, at 1-10 million per sample, were present before DNA extraction. Details on this clone: The antigen is undetermined.

The sequencing used unsorted PBMCs, collected 1.8 years after starting antiretroviral therapy. V gene TRBV18 combines with J gene TRBJ2-1; tentatively, D is TRBD2 (6 bases). The receptor's source is a woman under 30 with HIV. The CDR3 DNA follows: TGTGCCAGCTCACTCTCCGAGGGGTTTACCGGAGGGAATGAGCAGTTCTTC. Amino acid sequence: CASSLSEGFTGGNEQFF.